The 25 T cell receptor beta chains presented below share a single source sample, sequenced in a study of patients and donors after allogeneic stem cell transplantation. One entry per CDR3 protein results from TCRdb running MiXCR on the RT-PCR reads. Counted here are about 960,000 distinct CDR3 sequences, roughly 18% occurring once; the ten biggest clones make up around 6%. What was sequenced was blood, either unsorted or a sorted T cell fraction (not recorded which). Source of these receptors: a human donor who was either an allogeneic HSCT recipient or a stem cell or donor lymphocyte infusion donor (not recorded which). It is not recorded whose cells these are; they may come from a transplant donor.

This clonotype was found many times. CDR3 sequence reads: CASSSKRTGGDYGYTF. CDR3 DNA sequence: TGTGCCAGCAGTTCAAAAAGGACAGGGGGAGATTATGGCTACACCTTC. The chain links TRBV12-3 or TRBV12-4 to TRBJ1-2; 10 bases agree with TRBD1. The CDR3 has 16 amino acids. Germline trimming cut 4 bases from V and 5 bases from J; bases unmatched to any gene: 10.

This chain uses TRBV3-1 with TRBJ2-5; D possibly corresponds to TRBD2 (7 bases). Germline lookup yields CDR1 LGHDT and CDR2 YNNKEL (reference sequence). The CDR3 loop spans 14 amino acids. The V end was cut by 2 bases, the J end by 4 bases, with 11 bases between. The CDR3 spells CASSQRGAGETQYF. CDR3 nucleotide sequence: TGTGCCAGCAGCCAACGGGGGGCAGGAGAGACCCAGTACTTC.

The chain carries TRBV6-5 and TRBJ2-3; D may be TRBD1 or TRBD2 (6 bases each). Germline CDR1 is MNHEY and CDR2 is SVGAGI. The CDR3 has 16 amino acids. Trimming cost V 3 bases and J 3 bases, with 16 bases left between them. Written as DNA, the CDR3 is TGTGCCAGCAGTTATGGTGAGCGGAGGGGGACAGATACGCAGTATTTT. It encodes CASSYGERRGTDTQYF.

The sample holds a few counts of this clonotype. This chain joins TRBV30 and TRBJ2-5; possible D gene TRBD2, 5 bases. The CDR3 is 13 residues long. The V end lost 4 bases, the J end lost 4 bases, and 13 bases lay between the germline ends. From germline, CDR1 is GTSNPN and CDR2 SVGIG (reference sequence). In DNA, the CDR3 is TGTGCCTGGACACTGCTAGCTGGAGAGACCCAGTACTTC. It translates to CAWTLLAGETQYF. The variable domain in full, with the rest retrieved from reference TRBV30 and TRBJ2-5, is SQTIHQWPATLVQPVGSPLSLECTVEGTSNPNLYWYRQAAGRGLQLLFYSVGIGQISSEVPQNLSASRPQDRQFILSSKKLLLSDSGFYLCAWTLLAGETQYFGPGTRLLVL.

CDR3 sequence (DNA): TGTGCCAGCAGCCAAGTTCTTCGGGGGAGCTCCTACAATGAGCAGTTCTTC. Its protein product is CASSQVLRGSSYNEQFF. The gene calls are TRBV4-2 and TRBJ2-1; D is perhaps TRBD2 (6 bases). Trimming stripped 1 base from V and 0 bases from J, with 13 bases between. CDR3 length equals 17 residues. Germline CDR1 LGHNA, CDR2 YNFKEQ.

This chain connects TRBV20-1 to TRBJ2-1; the D gene could be TRBD1 or TRBD2 (5 bases each). CDR1 and CDR2 from the germline V gene are DFQATT and SNEGSKA (reference sequence). The CDR3 runs to 12 residues. Trimming cost V 3 bases and J 12 bases, with 15 bases left between them. CDR3 in amino acids: CSASSRDGAQFF. The CDR3 coding sequence is TGCAGTGCTAGTAGCCGGGACGGAGCGCAGTTCTTC.

This clonotype was observed many times. The chain couples TRBV24-1 to TRBJ2-1; TRBD1 might be the D (6 bases). The CDR3 length is 17 residues. CDR1 and CDR2 from the germline V gene are KGHDR and SFDVKD. The V end lost 6 bases, the J end lost 1 base, and 18 bases lay between the germline ends. For the CDR3, the DNA is TGTGCCACCAGTCCCCCCAGCGCAAGGGGGTCCTACAATGAGCAGTTCTTC. It encodes CATSPPSARGSYNEQFF.

The chain combines TRBV30 with TRBJ1-5; D not resolved. The ends were cut back, 5 bases at V and 6 bases at J, with 14 bases in the middle. CDR1 and CDR2 (germline): GTSNPN, SVGIG (reference sequence). This CDR3 comprises 13 residues. The CDR3 spells CAWGELDGQPQHF. The CDR3 DNA reads TGTGCCTGGGGTGAGCTGGACGGTCAGCCCCAGCATTTT.

In its sample, this clonotype was seen a few times. The chain links TRBV21-1 to TRBJ1-1; the D call of TRBD1 is as the table states it, not checked on the DNA. TRBV21-1 is classified as a pseudogene. This CDR3 contains 16 residues. The CDR3 is CASSTRDSGINTEAFF. CDR3 nucleotides: TGTGCCAGCAGCACTCGAGATTCAGGGATAAACACTGAAGCTTTCTTT.

The CDR3, as DNA: TGCGCCAGCAGCCCCATGGGGCACGAAGCTTTCTTT. It is translated as CASSPMGHEAFF. The V and J genes are TRBV5-1 and TRBJ1-1, with TRBD1 as a possible D gene (5 bases). The CDR3 loop spans 12 amino acids. V lost 4 bases and J 8 bases, leaving 12 bases between the germline ends. The V gene's germline CDR1 is SGHRS and CDR2 YFSETQ.

The chain combines TRBV6-1 with TRBJ1-4; D is perhaps TRBD1 (6 bases). The germline CDR1 and CDR2 sequences are MNHNS and SASEGT. The CDR3 runs 13 residues. Trimming shortened V by 6 bases and J by 4 bases, and 9 bases separated the two germline ends. CDR3 sequence (DNA): TGTGCCAGCAGCAGGGGCAATAATGAAAAACTGTTTTTT. It codes for CASSRGNNEKLFF.

The genes are TRBV4-2 and TRBJ2-2; D may be TRBD2 (6 bases). The ends were cut back, 6 bases at V and 5 bases at J, with 16 bases in the middle. Germline CDR1 LGHNA, CDR2 YNFKEQ. The CDR3 length is 15 residues. The CDR3 loop reads CASRRRGWGTGELFF. DNA for the CDR3: TGTGCCAGCAGACGTCGGGGGTGGGGTACCGGGGAGCTGTTTTTT.

This clonotype was picked up many times. The chain has TRBV20-1 and TRBJ1-1, with D possibly being TRBD1 (5 bases). Germline CDR1 and CDR2: DFQATT and SNEGSKA (reference sequence). Trimming removed 3 bases from V and 1 base from J, with 6 bases in between. This CDR3 contains 12 residues. The CDR3 loop reads CSARQGNTEAFF. The CDR3 DNA sequence: TGCAGTGCTAGGCAGGGGAACACTGAAGCTTTCTTT.

V is TRBV12-3 or TRBV12-4 and J is TRBJ1-1; D is perhaps TRBD1 (6 bases). V lost 6 bases to trimming and J lost 4 bases, with 15 bases between them. This CDR3 contains 14 residues. CDR3 sequence: CASRPNRVGTEAFF. For the CDR3, the DNA is TGTGCCAGCAGGCCCAACAGGGTGGGCACTGAAGCTTTCTTT.

Here the CDR3 DNA reads TGTGCCAGCAGCCAGTCCGGGACAGGGAACTTCCGGGACACTGAAGCTTTCTTT. This sequence encodes CASSQSGTGNFRDTEAFF. The chain couples TRBV4-2 to TRBJ1-1; TRBD1 aligns across 9 bases. V shed 3 bases and J 3 bases; nucleotides not matched to a gene: 14. CDR1 and CDR2 from the germline V gene are LGHNA and YNFKEQ. CDR3 length: 18 residues.

V and J are TRBV5-4 and TRBJ1-2, with TRBD1 matching over 7 bases. The J segment lost 4 bases and the V segment lost 4 bases, leaving 7 bases of the junction unmatched. This CDR3 has 14 residues. CDR1 and CDR2 (germline): SGHNT, YYREEE (reference sequence). In nucleotides, the CDR3 is TGTGCCAGCAGCGCGCCGGGACAGTTCTATGGCTACACCTTC. It codes for CASSAPGQFYGYTF.

The V call is TRBV5-6, the J call TRBJ2-7; D call uncertain. From germline, CDR1 is SGHDT and CDR2 YYEEEE. The V gene lost 0 bases and the J gene lost 3 bases, with 10 bases spanning the gap. The CDR3 is 14 amino acids. CDR3 bases: TGTGCCAGCAGCTTGGAAGCCCTAGTCTACGAGCAGTACTTC. It encodes CASSLEALVYEQYF.

In its sample, this clonotype was seen a few times. The chain combines TRBV10-3 with TRBJ1-1; the match to TRBD1 covers 10 bases. V was pared by 6 bases and J by 1 base, with 5 bases of the junction left unmatched. Germline CDR1 is ENHRY and CDR2 is SYGVKD. The CDR3 is made up of 15 amino acids. The CDR3: CAIRKRDRGNTEAFF. DNA for the CDR3: TGTGCCATCAGGAAACGGGACAGGGGGAACACTGAAGCTTTCTTT.

The chain is built from TRBV12-3 or TRBV12-4 and TRBJ2-3; 15 nucleotides agree with TRBD2. V gave up 2 bases and J gave up 2 bases; unmatched junction bases: 5. The CDR3 is 18 amino acids. The CDR3 reads CASSLKWTSGRATDTQYF. CDR3 nucleotides: TGTGCCAGCAGTTTAAAATGGACTAGCGGGAGGGCCACAGATACGCAGTATTTT.

This clonotype showed up just a few times. This sequence joins TRBV7-2 and TRBJ1-1, with TRBD1 matching 8 bases. The CDR3 consists of 14 residues. V dropped 0 bases and J dropped 5; count of bases not matched to a gene: 2. Germline V gene data show CDR1 as SGHTA and CDR2 as FQGNSA. In DNA, the CDR3 is TGTGCCAGCAGCTTAGCCCGACAGGGGACTGAAGCTTTCTTT. It specifies CASSLARQGTEAFF.

This chain connects TRBV20-1 to TRBJ1-3; a possible D gene is TRBD1 (5 bases). Germline-derived CDR1 and CDR2 are DFQATT and SNEGSKA (reference sequence). Trimming left V 5 bases short and J 0 bases short, with 8 bases between. CDR3 length: 13 residues. The CDR3 bases are TGCAGTGCTGCGGGGGTCTCTGGAAACACCATATATTTT. Its translation: CSAAGVSGNTIYF.

The chain carries TRBV6-2 or TRBV6-3 and TRBJ2-3; D not resolved. Germline V CDR1 and CDR2: MNHEY, SVGEGT. V was shortened by 6 bases and J by 10 bases, with 14 bases between the two germline ends. The length of the CDR3 is 12 residues. The CDR3 nucleotides read TGTGCCAGCAGCCCGCAGAGCCAGGCGCAGTATTTT. Protein sequence: CASSPQSQAQYF.

This clonotype was picked up a small number of times. The chain employs TRBV15 and TRBJ2-6, with a weak D call TRBD1 (5 bases). V dropped 2 bases and J dropped 3 bases, with 8 bases sitting between them. Per the germline V gene, CDR1 is LNHNV and CDR2 is YYDKDF (reference sequence). CDR3 length equals 15 residues. The CDR3 nucleotides are TGTGCCACCAGCAGATCGACAGATGGGGCCAACGTCCTGACTTTC. Protein product: CATSRSTDGANVLTF.

This clonotype came up many times. The V gene is TRBV12-3 or TRBV12-4, the J gene TRBJ2-7; D call uncertain. V lost 5 bases and J 6 bases, leaving 14 bases between the germline ends. The CDR3 runs to 13 residues. As DNA, the CDR3 is TGTGCCAGCAGTCTTCACCGTTCAACCGAGCAGTACTTC. Its protein is CASSLHRSTEQYF.

This clonotype was seen a few times. V and J are TRBV12-3 or TRBV12-4 and TRBJ1-1, with D possibly TRBD1 on 5 matching bases. The CDR3 has 14 amino acids. V dropped 8 bases and J dropped 1 base, with 14 bases sitting between them. CDR3 region: CASSSRGTNTEAFF. The CDR3 nucleotides are TGTGCCAGCTCCTCTCGAGGGACGAACACTGAAGCTTTCTTT.